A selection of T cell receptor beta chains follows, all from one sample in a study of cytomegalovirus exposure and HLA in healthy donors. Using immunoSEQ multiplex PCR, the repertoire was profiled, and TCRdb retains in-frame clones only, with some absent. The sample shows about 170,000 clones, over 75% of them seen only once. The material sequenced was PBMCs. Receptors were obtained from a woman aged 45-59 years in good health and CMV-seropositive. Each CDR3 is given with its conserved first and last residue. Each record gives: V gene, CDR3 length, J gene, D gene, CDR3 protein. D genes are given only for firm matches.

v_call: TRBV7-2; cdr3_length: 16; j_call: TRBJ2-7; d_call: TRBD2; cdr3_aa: CASSLANSGSFGEQYF
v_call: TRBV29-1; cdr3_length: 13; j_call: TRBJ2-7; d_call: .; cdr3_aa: CSVVQGVGYEQYF
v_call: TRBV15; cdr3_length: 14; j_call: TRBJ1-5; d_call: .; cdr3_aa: CATSRDKSLRPQHF
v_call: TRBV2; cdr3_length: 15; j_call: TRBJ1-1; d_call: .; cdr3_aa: CASSGGDHINTEAFF
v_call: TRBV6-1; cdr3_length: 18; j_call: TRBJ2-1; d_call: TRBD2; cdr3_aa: CASSEAPVWLAELTSQFF
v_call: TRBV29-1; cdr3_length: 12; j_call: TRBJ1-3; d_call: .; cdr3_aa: CSAGSVGNTIYF
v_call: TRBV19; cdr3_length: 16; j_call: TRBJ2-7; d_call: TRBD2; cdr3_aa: CASSGLAGTIVYEQYF
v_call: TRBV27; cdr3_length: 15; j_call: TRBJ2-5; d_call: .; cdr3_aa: CASSRSYRSLETQYF
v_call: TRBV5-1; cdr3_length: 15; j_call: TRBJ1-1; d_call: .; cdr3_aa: CASSLMGQGHTEAFF
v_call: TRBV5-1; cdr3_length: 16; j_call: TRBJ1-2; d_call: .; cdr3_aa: CASRRGDQALGYGYTF
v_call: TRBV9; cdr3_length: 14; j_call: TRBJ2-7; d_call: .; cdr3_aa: CASSVAPGVYEQYF
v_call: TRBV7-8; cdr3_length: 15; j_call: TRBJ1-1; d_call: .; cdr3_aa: CASSLVRTGGTEAFF
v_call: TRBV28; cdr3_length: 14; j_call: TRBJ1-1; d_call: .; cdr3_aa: CAGRRADDSTEAFF
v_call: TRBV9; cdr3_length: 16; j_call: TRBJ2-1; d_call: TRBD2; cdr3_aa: CASSVYPSGSYNEQFF
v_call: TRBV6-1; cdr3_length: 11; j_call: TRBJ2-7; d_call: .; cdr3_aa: CASSRAGEKYF
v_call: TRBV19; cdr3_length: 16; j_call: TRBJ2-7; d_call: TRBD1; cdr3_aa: CASSIAGTGYVYEQYF